Only a few counts were recorded for the clone carrying this T cell receptor (beta chain). No antigen is known for it. The sample belongs to a study of beta chain features in type 1 diabetes. Study in general: Age, gender and cell yields were alike across patients and healthy donors.

Reverse transcribing all isolated RNA meant expressed TCRB transcripts were sequenced. Naive, central memory and regulatory T cell samples averaged about 4 million immunoSEQ reads each. Clones were sequenced by immunoSEQ multiplex PCR, and TCRdb holds only the in-frame ones, with some missing. The sample lists about 270,000 clones; 13% to 15% were seen once. Germline loops: CDR1 MNHNY, CDR2 SVGAGI (reference sequence). The CDR3 covers 16 residues. The trim removed 6 bases at V and 0 bases at J, leaving 8 bases unmatched. Findings and caveats of the study: Type 1 diabetes patients had moderately but significantly shorter TCRB CDR3s in all four CD4+ subsets. A possible short-template PCR bias applies equally to patients and controls. The naive, central memory and Treg TCRB repertoires showed an apparent similarity that was greater among patients than among healthy donors.

Sequencing was done on a sample of naive CD4+ T cells from blood. The receptor was isolated from a man aged 30 to 39 with type 1 diabetes. This chain joins TRBV6-6 and TRBJ2-1; 7 bases agree with TRBD2. The CDR3 bases are TGTGCCAGCAGCGCGGGGGTTGGCGCCTCCTACAATGAGCAGTTCTTC. It specifies CASSAGVGASYNEQFF.